The 18 T cell receptor beta chains presented below share a single source sample, sequenced in a study of cytomegalovirus exposure and HLA in healthy donors. Primers: 60 Vbeta forward and 13 Jbeta reverse. Assay: immunoSEQ multiplex PCR; the TCRdb copy retains only in-frame clones and omits some. Recorded for this sample: around 130,000 clones. Sequencing was carried out using PBMCs. These receptors were collected from a woman in her 40s in good health and CMV-seronegative.

The chain has TRBV14 and TRBJ1-5; perhaps TRBD1 as D (6 bases). The CDR3 sequence is 13 residues long. Trimming removed 0 bases from V and 15 bases from J, with 15 bases in between. Germline CDR1 and CDR2: SGHDN and FVKESK. The CDR3 DNA follows: TGTGCCAGCAGCCAAGATCTGGACAGCCCTAGGCATTTT. Protein sequence: CASSQDLDSPRHF.

The chain combines TRBV5-6 with TRBJ2-1; D is uncertain. The V gene's germline CDR1 is SGHDT and CDR2 YYEEEE. The CDR3 totals 11 residues. V was shortened by 5 bases and J by 6 bases, with 6 bases between the two germline ends. The CDR3 spells CASSSFNEQFF. DNA of the CDR3: TGTGCCAGCAGTTCGTTCAATGAGCAGTTCTTC.

The rearrangement joins TRBV7-3 to TRBJ2-1; 9 positions match TRBD2. CDR3 length: 17 residues. In germline, CDR1 is SGHTA, CDR2 FQGTGA. Trimming took 1 base from V and 8 from J; bases not matched to a gene: 12. CDR3 in DNA: TGTGCCAGCAGCTTAATGGGGTCTAGCGGGGTGGCCCATGAGCAGTTCTTC. Its translation is CASSLMGSSGVAHEQFF.

The gene calls are TRBV25-1 and TRBJ1-6, with D unclear. V lost 3 bases, J lost 4 bases, and 10 bases lay in between. Germline CDR1 MGHDK, CDR2 SYGVNS. This CDR3 is built from 15 residues. The CDR3 DNA is TGTGCCAGCAGTGATGTCGGGGAATATAATTCACCCCTCCACTTT. As protein: CASSDVGEYNSPLHF.

The V and J genes are TRBV9 and TRBJ1-5, with D unclear. Trimming pared 0 bases from V and 5 bases from J, leaving 9 bases between. The CDR3 has 14 amino acids. Germline lookup yields CDR1 SGDLS and CDR2 YYNGEE. The CDR3 nucleotides are TGTGCCAGCAGCGTAGGCGGGGTATATCAGCCCCAGCATTTT. As protein: CASSVGGVYQPQHF.

The chain uses TRBV10-3 and TRBJ2-7; possibly TRBD1 for D (6 bases). The CDR3 runs 13 residues. Germline V gives CDR1 ENHRY, CDR2 SYGVKD. Trimming took 0 bases from V and 5 from J, leaving 8 bases between them. In nucleotides, the CDR3 is TGTGCCATCAGTGAGTCCCGGGACAACGAGCAGTACGTC. Protein sequence: CAISESRDNEQYV.

J is TRBJ2-3 and V is TRBV27; 8 bases line up with TRBD2. Per germline, CDR1 MNHEY and CDR2 SMNVEV (reference sequence). CDR3 size: 15 residues. V trimming: 6 bases; J trimming: 10 bases; junction bases outside the gene matches: 15. CDR3 coding DNA: TGTGCCAGCAGGGCAGGCGGGGGGCCGAGGGATGCGCAGTATTTT. It codes for CASRAGGGPRDAQYF.

V gene TRBV29-1 combines with J gene TRBJ1-2, with D uncertain. The CDR3 contains 12 residues. Germline V gives CDR1 SQVTM, CDR2 ANQGSEA. Trimming left V 3 bases short and J 4 bases short, with 9 bases between. In DNA form, the CDR3 reads TGCAGCGTTGATTTGGCAGGCTATGGCTACACCTTC. It translates to CSVDLAGYGYTF.

The chain links TRBV18 to TRBJ2-5; 10 bases map to TRBD1. The V and J ends lost 8 bases and 5 bases, in that order; junction bases with no gene match: 5. The germline gives CDR1 KGHSH, CDR2 LQKENI. The CDR3 spans 13 residues. In nucleotides, the CDR3 is TGTGCCAGCCAACCGGGACAGGGGGAGACCCAGTACTTC. Protein: CASQPGQGETQYF. The whole variable domain, remainder taken from reference TRBV18 and TRBJ2-5, is NAGVMQNPRHLVRRRGQEARLRCSPMKGHSHVYWYRQLPEEGLKFMVYLQKENIIDESGMPKERFSAEFPKEGPSILRIQQVVRGDSAAYFCASQPGQGETQYFGPGTRLLVL.

This chain uses TRBV7-3 with TRBJ2-3; 10 bases map to TRBD2. V lost 5 bases to trimming and J lost 1 base; unmatched junction nucleotides: 3. The germline V gene has CDR1 SGHTA and CDR2 FQGTGA. The CDR3 covers 15 residues. The DNA of the CDR3 is TGTGCCAGCAGCCCAAGCGGGGGGGGCACAGATACGCAGTATTTT. Its translation: CASSPSGGGTDTQYF.

The chain couples TRBV19 to TRBJ1-5; a possible D gene is TRBD1 (5 bases). CDR3 length: 17 amino acids. Trimming left V 4 bases short and J 3 bases short, with 19 bases between. Germline assignment: CDR1 LNHDA and CDR2 SQIVND (reference sequence). The chain's CDR3 is CASSSPKKGPNNQPQHF. The CDR3 DNA follows: TGTGCCAGTAGTAGCCCCAAAAAGGGGCCCAACAATCAGCCCCAGCATTTT.

The DNA for the CDR3 is TGTGCCAGCAGCCCTCCTCCGCGGGGGGTAATCTACAATGAGCAGTTCTTC. Amino acid sequence: CASSPPPRGVIYNEQFF. This chain connects TRBV9 to TRBJ2-1, with 8 bases identical to TRBD2. Germline V gives CDR1 SGDLS, CDR2 YYNGEE. V shed 4 bases, J shed 3 bases, and the junction held 12 bases outside the gene matches. This CDR3 spans 17 amino acids.

The chain combines TRBV5-6 with TRBJ2-7; a weak D match, TRBD2 (5 bases). There are 14 residues in the CDR3. From germline, CDR1 is SGHDT and CDR2 YYEEEE. V was cut by 0 bases and J by 2 bases, with 9 bases left in between. CDR3 in DNA: TGTGCCAGCAGCTTGGTTCCGGGAACCTACGAGCAGTACTTC. This sequence encodes CASSLVPGTYEQYF.

The chain carries TRBV27 and TRBJ1-2; D uncertain. Trimming took off 6 bases at V and 5 bases at J, with 13 bases between the two ends. The CDR3 has 13 residues. Germline loops: CDR1 MNHEY, CDR2 SMNVEV (reference sequence). This chain's CDR3 is CASRAGAEYGYTF. CDR3 coding DNA: TGTGCCAGCAGGGCGGGTGCGGAGTATGGCTACACCTTC.

CDR3 nucleotides: TGTGCCAGCAGTCGGGTCATGGACACCGGGGAGCTGTTTTTT. It codes for CASSRVMDTGELFF. The chain is built from TRBV7-2 and TRBJ2-2; no firm D call. This CDR3 has 14 residues. Trimming took off 6 bases at V and 3 bases at J, with 11 bases between the two ends. In germline, CDR1 is SGHTA, CDR2 FQGNSA. Variable domain in full (rest from reference TRBV7-2 and TRBJ2-2): GAGVSQSPSNKVTEKGKDVELRCDPISGHTALYWYRQSLGQGLEFLIYFQGNSAPDKSGLPSDRFSAERTGGSVSTLTIQRTQQEDSAVYLCASSRVMDTGELFFGEGSRLTVL.

The CDR3 DNA reads TGTGCTAGTGGCCAGGAAATCCCAGATACGCAGTATTTT. Amino acids: CASGQEIPDTQYF. The chain combines TRBV12-5 with TRBJ2-3; D ambiguous. This CDR3 has 13 residues. V gave up 6 bases and J gave up 4 bases, with 11 bases separating them. Germline CDR1 and CDR2: LGHNT and FRNRAP.

The chain carries TRBV7-2 and TRBJ1-1, with D unresolved. The CDR3 is 15 residues long. The V end was cut by 5 bases, the J end by 2 bases, with 15 bases between. The germline gives CDR1 SGHTA, CDR2 FQGNSA. The CDR3 sequence: CASSPPHLRNTEAFF. The DNA for the CDR3 is TGTGCCAGCAGCCCGCCCCATCTAAGAAACACTGAAGCTTTCTTT.

This chain links TRBV28 with TRBJ2-5; 7 bases align to TRBD2. This CDR3 region has 11 residues. After removal of 10 bases from V and 2 bases from J, the junction contained 1 base not matched to a gene. Germline V gene lookup returns CDR1 MDHEN and CDR2 SYDVKM. CDR3 nucleotide sequence: TGTGCCACTAGCGGACAAGAGACCCAGTACTTC. It specifies CATSGQETQYF.